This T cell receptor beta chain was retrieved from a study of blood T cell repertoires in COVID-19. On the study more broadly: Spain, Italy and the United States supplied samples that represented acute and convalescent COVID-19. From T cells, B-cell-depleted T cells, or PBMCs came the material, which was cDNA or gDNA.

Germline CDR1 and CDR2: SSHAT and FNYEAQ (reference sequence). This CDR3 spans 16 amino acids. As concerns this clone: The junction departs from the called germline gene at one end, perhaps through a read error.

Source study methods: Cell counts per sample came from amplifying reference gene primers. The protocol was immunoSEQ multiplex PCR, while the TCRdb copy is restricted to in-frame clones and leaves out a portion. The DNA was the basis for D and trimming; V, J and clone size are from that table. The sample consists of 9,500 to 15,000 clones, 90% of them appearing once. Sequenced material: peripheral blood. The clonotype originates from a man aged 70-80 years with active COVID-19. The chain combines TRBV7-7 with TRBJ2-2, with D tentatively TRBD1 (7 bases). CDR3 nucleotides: TGTGCTAGCAGCCCAGCAGGGGGGCGAAGCACCGGGGAGCTGTTTTTT. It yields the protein CASSPAGGRSTGELFF.